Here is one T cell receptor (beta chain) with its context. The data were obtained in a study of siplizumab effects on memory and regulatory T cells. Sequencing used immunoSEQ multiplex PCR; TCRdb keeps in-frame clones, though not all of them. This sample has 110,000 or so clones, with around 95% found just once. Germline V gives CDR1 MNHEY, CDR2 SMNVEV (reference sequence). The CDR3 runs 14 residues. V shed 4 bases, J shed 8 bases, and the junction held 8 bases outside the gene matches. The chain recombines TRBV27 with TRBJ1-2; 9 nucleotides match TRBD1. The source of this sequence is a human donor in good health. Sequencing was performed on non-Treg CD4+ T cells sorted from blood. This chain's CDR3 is CASSSRDRVGGYTF. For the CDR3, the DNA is TGTGCCAGCAGTTCCCGGGACAGGGTCGGAGGCTACACCTTC.